This T cell receptor beta chain was sequenced during a study of CD8 T cells in ankylosing spondylitis. This clonotype was counted ten times or more. TCRdb fed the 5' RACE reads into MiXCR, producing one record per CDR3 protein. The sample shows 130,000 or so distinct CDR3 sequences, 9.5% to 12% of them seen only once. Trimming left V 5 bases short and J 1 base short, with 14 bases between. This CDR3 contains 15 residues. The germline gives CDR1 SEHNR, CDR2 FQNEAQ (reference sequence). The source of this sequence is a female donor with ankylosing spondylitis or in good health (not recorded which). The chain uses TRBV7-9 and TRBJ2-5; weak D call: TRBD2 (6 bases). The sequenced sample consisted of blood, either unsorted or a sorted T cell fraction (not recorded which). As DNA, the CDR3 is TGTGCCAGCAGCCTCATATGGGACTTCCAAGAGACCCAGTACTTC. Translating gives CASSLIWDFQETQYF.